The 8 T cell receptor beta chains below all came from one sample that was sequenced in a study of OX40 agonist ivuxolimab in advanced cancers. TCRdb's table, derived via immunoSEQ multiplex PCR, lists solely in-frame clones and lacks some. The sample lists 45,000 or so clones, approximately 80% occurring once. This material consisted of CD4+ or CD8+ T cells sorted from blood, taken in a trial of the OX40 agonist ivuxolimab. These TCRs come from an adult with an advanced solid tumor such as melanoma, head and neck, liver or kidney cancer.

The gene calls are TRBV29-1 and TRBJ1-1; 9 nucleotides align to TRBD1. The V segment lost 3 bases and the J segment 0 bases; nucleotides outside the gene matches: 5. The V gene's germline CDR1 is SQVTM and CDR2 ANQGSEA. This CDR3 contains 15 residues. The CDR3 protein is CSVEHGTGMNTEAFF. The CDR3 bases are TGCAGCGTTGAGCATGGGACAGGGATGAACACTGAAGCTTTCTTT.

The V call is TRBV19, the J call TRBJ2-7; the match to TRBD2 covers 10 bases. Trimming took 3 bases from V and 4 from J; bases not matched to a gene: 3. This CDR3 comprises 14 residues. CDR1 and CDR2 (germline): LNHDA, SQIVND (reference sequence). CDR3 region: CASSIRAGGYEQYF. CDR3 nucleotide sequence: TGTGCCAGTAGTATCCGAGCGGGAGGGTACGAGCAGTACTTC.

This clone was recorded once. The chain has TRBV7-2 and TRBJ2-3; 8 nucleotides line up with TRBD2. This CDR3 has 15 amino acids. V trimming: 3 bases; J trimming: 4 bases; junction bases outside the gene matches: 6. Per germline, CDR1 SGHTA and CDR2 FQGNSA. The CDR3 region is CASSFFGGAADTQYF. Written as DNA, the CDR3 is TGTGCCAGCAGCTTCTTCGGGGGGGCCGCAGATACGCAGTATTTT.

This clone was counted a few times. V usage is TRBV6-5 and J usage is TRBJ1-1, with D unclear. The length of the CDR3 is 14 residues. CDR1 is MNHEY and CDR2 is SVGAGI in the germline V gene. Deletions cut 6 bases from V and 3 bases from J, with 14 bases between. CDR3 protein: CASRRAGRDTEAFF. The DNA for the CDR3 is TGTGCCAGCAGACGAGCCGGCCGGGACACTGAAGCTTTCTTT.

The rearrangement joins TRBV2 to TRBJ1-2; D remains unclear. Trimming stripped 3 bases from V and 4 bases from J, with 9 bases between. Germline CDR1 and CDR2: SNHLY and FYNNEI. The CDR3 runs 13 residues. The CDR3 is CASSDGVGYGYTF. CDR3 bases: TGTGCCAGCAGTGACGGGGTGGGCTATGGCTACACCTTC.

This clone was counted between two and nine times. The rearrangement links TRBV30 to TRBJ1-5; D remains unclear. With 5 bases removed from V and 0 bases from J, the gap between germline ends came to 11 bases. The germline gives CDR1 GTSNPN, CDR2 SVGIG (reference sequence). The CDR3 covers 14 residues. Written as DNA, the CDR3 is TGTGCCTGGCCATCCAATGGTAGCAATCAGCCCCAGCATTTT. Protein product: CAWPSNGSNQPQHF.

The chain employs TRBV4-3 and TRBJ2-7; the D call may be TRBD1 or TRBD2 (5 bases each). The CDR3 is 15 residues long. Germline V CDR1 and CDR2: LGHNA, YSLEER. The ends were cut back, 2 bases at V and 0 bases at J, with 11 bases in the middle. CDR3: CASSQMRGSSYEQYF. CDR3 in DNA: TGCGCCAGCAGCCAAATGAGGGGAAGCTCCTACGAGCAGTACTTC.

V usage is TRBV7-3 and J usage is TRBJ2-7, with 15 bases matching TRBD2. Germline V gene lookup returns CDR1 SGHTA and CDR2 FQGTGA. This CDR3 is built from 17 residues. V lost 5 bases, J lost 3 bases, and 8 bases stayed unmatched. CDR3: CASSTRTSGRDFYEQYF. In nucleotides, the CDR3 is TGTGCCAGCAGCACCCGGACTAGCGGGAGGGATTTCTACGAGCAGTACTTC.